These 3 T cell receptor beta chains originate from one sample sequenced in a study of T cells in Graves' hyperthyroidism and ophthalmopathy. TCR beta CDR3 regions were amplified from RNA. The HTBI primer set drove a first-round RT-PCR of the TCR CDR3. TCRdb reprocessed the multiplex PCR reads via MiXCR and lists one record per CDR3 protein. This table has approximately 870,000 distinct CDR3 sequences, 38% appearing once. The sequenced sample was blood. These receptor sequences come from a man aged 18 to 35 with Graves' hyperthyroidism.

This clonotype was seen at least ten times. The chain recombines TRBV9 with TRBJ1-2; D not certain. The CDR3 contains 15 residues. Per germline, CDR1 SGDLS and CDR2 YYNGEE. V lost 1 base and J 3 bases, leaving 13 bases between the germline ends. CDR3: CASSVQPLGDYGYTF. CDR3 coding DNA: TGTGCCAGCAGCGTACAACCTCTGGGTGACTATGGCTACACCTTC.

This clonotype came up once. This chain's CDR3 is CASSPPGQGDEQYF. The CDR3 nucleotides read TGTGCCAGCAGTCCCCCGGGCCAGGGGGACGAGCAGTACTTC. The chain uses TRBV12-3 or TRBV12-4 and TRBJ2-7, with 7 nucleotides matching TRBD1. The V gene end was trimmed by 5 bases and the J gene end by 5 bases; junction bases not matched to a gene: 9. CDR3 size: 14 residues.

This sequence joins TRBV29-1 and TRBJ2-7; TRBD2 matches at 10 bases. This CDR3 comprises 13 residues. After removal of 6 bases from V and 6 bases from J, the junction contained 8 bases not matched to a gene. Germline-derived CDR1 and CDR2 are SQVTM and ANQGSEA. The CDR3 is CSVSGLAWGEQYF. CDR3 DNA: TGCAGCGTGTCGGGACTAGCGTGGGGCGAGCAGTACTTC.